The 32 T cell receptor beta chains below were found in one sample sequenced in a study of T cells in localized non-small cell lung cancer. Measured with immunoSEQ multiplex PCR; TCRdb has only the in-frame clones, and not every one. The repertoire holds roughly 24,000 clones, with approximately 87% as singletons. The material was peripheral blood, obtained before any cancer treatment. The origin of the receptors is a woman aged 35 to 69 with stage I lung adenocarcinoma.

The chain uses TRBV6-5 and TRBJ1-2; no clear D. V shed 7 bases and J shed 0 bases, with 9 bases lying between them. Per germline, CDR1 MNHEY and CDR2 SVGAGI. This CDR3 contains 13 residues. The CDR3 DNA sequence: TGTGCCAGCACGGACTCCCCTAACTATGGCTACACCTTC. Protein sequence: CASTDSPNYGYTF.

The chain links TRBV2 to TRBJ2-5, with 7 bases matching TRBD2. The DNA end favors TRBJ2-7, so the J call may be wrong. Germline CDR1 is SNHLY and CDR2 is FYNNEI. The CDR3 has 15 amino acids. The CDR3 DNA reads TGTGCCAGCAGTTTAAGCGGGGACTTAGGGCTCGAGCAGTACTTC. Its protein product is CASSLSGDLGLEQYF.

V usage is TRBV28 and J usage is TRBJ1-2; a weak D match, TRBD1 (5 bases). CDR1 and CDR2 (germline): MDHEN, SYDVKM. V gave up 4 bases and J gave up 4 bases, with 10 bases separating them. The CDR3 runs to 13 residues. CDR3 protein: CASSSTGGYGYTF. The CDR3 DNA sequence: TGTGCCAGCAGTTCCACGGGGGGCTATGGCTACACCTTC.

This clone was seen only once. The V and J genes are TRBV19 and TRBJ2-7, with 8 bases fitting TRBD1. Germline CDR1 is LNHDA and CDR2 is SQIVND (reference sequence). This CDR3 is 14 amino acids long. The junction had 8 bases not matched to a gene; V was cut back by 5 bases and J by 5 bases. CDR3 loop: CASSVDREDDEQYF. CDR3 DNA: TGTGCCAGTAGTGTGGACAGGGAAGATGACGAGCAGTACTTC.

The CDR3 nucleotides are TGCGCCAGCAGCCAAGATAGGACAGGGATGTGGTATGGCTACACCTTC. Protein sequence: CASSQDRTGMWYGYTF. The chain recombines TRBV4-3 with TRBJ1-2; TRBD1 aligns across 8 bases. Germline trimming cut 0 bases from V and 5 bases from J; bases unmatched to any gene: 8. CDR3 length: 16 residues. Germline V gives CDR1 LGHNA, CDR2 YSLEER.

The CDR3 loop reads CASSLFSGGPTDTQYF. The CDR3 bases are TGCGCCAGCAGCTTGTTTAGCGGGGGACCCACAGATACGCAGTATTTT. The J gene is TRBJ2-3, the V gene TRBV5-1; 9 bases are a match to TRBD2. The length of the CDR3 is 16 residues. Looked up from germline, CDR1 is SGHRS and CDR2 is YFSETQ. With 1 base clipped from V and 2 bases from J, the junction kept 5 bases outside the gene matches.

The chain couples TRBV10-3 to TRBJ2-7; 8 nucleotides match TRBD1. The CDR3 runs to 13 residues. Per germline, CDR1 ENHRY and CDR2 SYGVKD. After removal of 6 bases from V and 7 bases from J, the junction contained 8 bases not matched to a gene. The CDR3 reads CAIRAGTGGEQYF. In nucleotides, the CDR3 is TGTGCCATCAGAGCTGGGACAGGCGGGGAGCAGTACTTC.

This chain joins TRBV7-2 and TRBJ1-6, with 9 positions matching TRBD1. The length of the CDR3 is 14 residues. Germline CDR1 SGHTA, CDR2 FQGNSA. V was pared by 7 bases and J by 10 bases, with 8 bases of the junction left unmatched. DNA for the CDR3: TGTGCCAGCACCCCAGGACAGGGGCAATCACCCCTCCACTTT. Translating gives CASTPGQGQSPLHF. The whole variable domain, filled in from reference TRBV7-2 and TRBJ1-6, reads GAGVSQSPSNKVTEKGKDVELRCDPISGHTALYWYRQSLGQGLEFLIYFQGNSAPDKSGLPSDRFSAERTGGSVSTLTIQRTQQEDSAVYLCASTPGQGQSPLHFGNGTRLTVT.

The chain couples TRBV28 to TRBJ2-1; 9 bases align to TRBD2. The CDR3 runs to 13 residues. The germline V gene has CDR1 MDHEN and CDR2 SYDVKM. V lost 3 bases to trimming and J lost 7 bases; unmatched junction nucleotides: 1. The CDR3, as DNA: TGTGCCAGCAGTTTTGCGGGGGGGAATGAGCAGTTCTTC. Translation gives CASSFAGGNEQFF. Full variable domain (missing parts from reference TRBV28 and TRBJ2-1): DVKVTQSSRYLVKRTGEKVFLECVQDMDHENMFWYRQDPGLGLRLIYFSYDVKMKEKGDIPEGYSVSREKKERFSLILESASTNQTSMYLCASSFAGGNEQFFGPGTRLTVL.

CDR3 in DNA: TGTGCCAGCAGAGAATTACTAGGAACCTACGAGCAGTACTTC. It encodes CASRELLGTYEQYF. This sequence joins TRBV2 and TRBJ2-7; TRBD2 might be the D (5 bases). The CDR3 totals 14 residues. Per germline, CDR1 SNHLY and CDR2 FYNNEI. V lost 6 bases and J 2 bases, leaving 14 bases between the germline ends.

The chain employs TRBV15 and TRBJ1-3; D is unclear. Germline V CDR1 and CDR2: LNHNV, YYDKDF (reference sequence). Trimming removed 0 bases at V and 1 base at J, with 7 bases between. This CDR3 is built from 15 residues. The CDR3 loop is CATSRDWSSGNTIYF. The CDR3 DNA is TGTGCCACCAGCAGAGATTGGTCGTCTGGAAACACCATATATTTT.

The V and J genes are TRBV7-9 and TRBJ1-4; 10 nucleotides match TRBD1. The CDR3 covers 15 residues. Germline lookup yields CDR1 SEHNR and CDR2 FQNEAQ (reference sequence). V was pared by 5 bases and J by 8 bases, with 8 bases of the junction left unmatched. Here the CDR3 DNA reads TGTGCCAGCAGCGACCCGGGACAGGGGCTGGAAAAACTGTTTTTT. Translating gives CASSDPGQGLEKLFF. The variable domain in full, completed from reference TRBV7-9 and TRBJ1-4, reads DTGVSQNPRHKITKRGQNVTFRCDPISEHNRLYWYRQTLGQGPEFLTYFQNEAQLEKSRLLSDRFSAERPKGSFSTLEIQRTEQGDSAMYLCASSDPGQGLEKLFFGSGTQLSVL.

This chain joins TRBV11-2 and TRBJ1-6, with D unresolved. The V gene's germline CDR1 is SGHAT and CDR2 FQNNGV. This CDR3 region has 15 residues. The V end was cut by 4 bases, the J end by 10 bases, with 17 bases between. The chain's CDR3 is CASSSDLISGSPLHF. CDR3 nucleotide sequence: TGTGCCAGCAGCTCTGACCTCATATCTGGATCACCCCTCCACTTT.

The count of this clone is one. The chain recombines TRBV9 with TRBJ2-5; 9 bases map to TRBD1. Unmatched junction bases numbered 13, after V lost 6 bases and J lost 4 bases. This CDR3 has 16 amino acids. Germline V gene data show CDR1 as SGDLS and CDR2 as YYNGEE. The CDR3 here is CASTPSGTGLRETQYF. In nucleotides, the CDR3 is TGTGCCAGCACCCCGTCCGGGACAGGGTTGAGAGAGACCCAGTACTTC.

This chain uses TRBV11-2 with TRBJ2-5; 9 bases map to TRBD2. The CDR3 is 15 amino acids. After removal of 4 bases from V and 5 bases from J, the junction contained 8 bases not matched to a gene. The germline V gene encodes CDR1 SGHAT and CDR2 FQNNGV. In nucleotides, the CDR3 is TGTGCCAGCAGCTCTGCGACTAGCGGTGGGGAGACCCAGTACTTC. Translation gives CASSSATSGGETQYF. The full variable domain, with the rest looked up from reference TRBV11-2 and TRBJ2-5, is EAGVAQSPRYKIIEKRQSVAFWCNPISGHATLYWYQQILGQGPKLLIQFQNNGVVDDSQLPKDRFSAERLKGVDSTLKIQPAKLEDSAVYLCASSSATSGGETQYFGPGTRLLVL.

This chain connects TRBV6-1 to TRBJ1-2; tentative D call: TRBD1 (6 bases). The germline V and J ends were trimmed by 5 bases and 4 bases, with 11 bases remaining between them. From germline, CDR1 is MNHNS and CDR2 SASEGT. The CDR3 loop spans 13 amino acids. CDR3 residues: CASSHRDVYGYTF. In nucleotides, the CDR3 is TGTGCCAGCAGTCACAGGGACGTCTATGGCTACACCTTC.

The genes are TRBV2 and TRBJ2-3, with D unresolved. Germline CDR1 is SNHLY and CDR2 is FYNNEI. CDR3 length: 14 residues. Deletions cut 3 bases from V and 0 bases from J, with 7 bases between. For the CDR3, the DNA is TGTGCCAGCAGTGAGGCGCTTAGCACAGATACGCAGTATTTT. Protein: CASSEALSTDTQYF.

V and J are TRBV7-9 and TRBJ1-2; possibly TRBD1 for D (5 bases). From germline, CDR1 is SEHNR and CDR2 FQNEAQ (reference sequence). V was shortened by 0 bases and J by 4 bases, with 9 bases between the two germline ends. The CDR3 covers 14 residues. CDR3 DNA sequence: TGTGCCAGCAGCTTAGCAGACAGCACCTATGGCTACACCTTC. Its protein product is CASSLADSTYGYTF.

This chain connects TRBV19 to TRBJ1-1; no firm D call. Germline values: CDR1 LNHDA, CDR2 SQIVND (reference sequence). The germline V and J ends were trimmed by 1 base and 0 bases, with 9 bases remaining between them. The CDR3 runs to 15 residues. DNA for the CDR3: TGTGCCAGTAGTATAGTTCCGGGAATGAACACTGAAGCTTTCTTT. Amino acids: CASSIVPGMNTEAFF.

The gene calls are TRBV28 and TRBJ1-5, with D perhaps matching TRBD1 (5 bases). Trimming took 5 bases from V and 8 from J, leaving 25 bases between them. CDR1 and CDR2 from the germline V gene are MDHEN and SYDVKM. The CDR3 has 17 amino acids. CDR3 coding DNA: TGTGCCAGCAGTAGAGGGCAGGACGGGGGAACTCATAAGCCCCAGCATTTT. Translated, it gives CASSRGQDGGTHKPQHF.

The chain recombines TRBV7-9 with TRBJ1-1; D is unresolved. The germline CDR1 and CDR2 sequences are SEHNR and FQNEAQ (reference sequence). The V end was cut by 5 bases, the J end by 4 bases, with 17 bases between. The length of the CDR3 is 15 residues. The CDR3 loop reads CASSPLLGRATEAFF. DNA for the CDR3: TGTGCCAGCAGCCCACTTCTTGGGAGGGCCACTGAAGCTTTCTTT.

This chain links TRBV29-1 with TRBJ2-5; D is unclear. V dropped 5 bases and J dropped 2 bases, with 6 bases sitting between them. In germline, CDR1 is SQVTM, CDR2 ANQGSEA. The CDR3 has 11 residues. The CDR3 region has the DNA TGCAGCGTTTTGTTACAAGAGACCCAGTACTTC. Encoded protein: CSVLLQETQYF.

The rearrangement links TRBV11-2 to TRBJ2-1, with D perhaps matching TRBD2 (5 bases). V dropped 5 bases and J dropped 3 bases, with 17 bases sitting between them. Germline-derived CDR1 and CDR2 are SGHAT and FQNNGV. The CDR3 spans 16 residues. CDR3 amino acids: CASSERSDKSYNEQFF. The CDR3 coding sequence is TGTGCCAGCAGCGAGCGGAGCGACAAAAGCTACAATGAGCAGTTCTTC.

The chain carries TRBV7-2 and TRBJ1-5; unclear D gene. Germline V gives CDR1 SGHTA, CDR2 FQGNSA. The CDR3 is 12 amino acids. Trimming took off 6 bases at V and 5 bases at J, with 8 bases between the two ends. CDR3 region: CASSSRDQPQHF. The CDR3 DNA is TGTGCCAGCAGTTCCAGAGATCAGCCCCAGCATTTT.

The CDR3: CASSQSPTEAFF. In DNA form, the CDR3 reads TGTGCCAGCAGCCAATCGCCTACTGAAGCTTTCTTT. The chain couples TRBV14 to TRBJ1-1, with D uncertain. Germline loops: CDR1 SGHDN, CDR2 FVKESK. Trimming left V 2 bases short and J 5 bases short, with 6 bases between. The CDR3 runs 12 residues.

V is TRBV20-1 and J is TRBJ1-2, with D maybe TRBD1 (6 bases). Looked up from germline, CDR1 is DFQATT and CDR2 is SNEGSKA (reference sequence). V shed 7 bases and J shed 8 bases, with 14 bases lying between them. The CDR3 spans 11 residues. CDR3: CSGGGFRGYTF. The DNA of the CDR3 is TGCAGTGGTGGGGGCTTTAGAGGCTACACCTTC.

This chain links TRBV11-3 with TRBJ1-1; D is unclear. In germline, CDR1 is SGHNT, CDR2 YENEEA. Trimming took off 3 bases at V and 4 bases at J, with 9 bases between the two ends. CDR3 length: 13 amino acids. The CDR3 protein is CASSFSLATEAFF. The DNA for the CDR3 is TGTGCCAGCAGCTTCTCCCTGGCCACTGAAGCTTTCTTT.

The chain uses TRBV4-3 and TRBJ2-1; maybe TRBD1 (5 bases). The V end lost 0 bases, the J end lost 4 bases, and 13 bases lay between the germline ends. The CDR3 spans 16 residues. The germline gives CDR1 LGHNA, CDR2 YSLEER. In nucleotides, the CDR3 is TGCGCCAGCAGCCAAGAAGATAGCACAGGTTACAATGAGCAGTTCTTC. This codes for CASSQEDSTGYNEQFF.

The rearrangement links TRBV7-8 to TRBJ2-1; 7 bases are shared with TRBD2. Germline V gene sequence: CDR1 SGHVS, CDR2 FQNEAQ. Trimming removed 5 bases from V and 4 bases from J; junction bases left unmatched: 8. The CDR3 is 15 amino acids. The CDR3: CASSPIAGGYNEQFF. The CDR3 nucleotides read TGTGCCAGCAGCCCCATAGCGGGTGGTTACAATGAGCAGTTCTTC.

In this sample, this clone turned up once. V and J are TRBV5-6 and TRBJ2-5; D is unresolved. This CDR3 has 11 amino acids. Germline CDR1 is SGHDT and CDR2 is YYEEEE. Trimming shortened V by 7 bases and J by 5 bases, and 9 bases separated the two germline ends. CDR3 nucleotides: TGTGCCAGCGGGGTTTCGGAGACCCAGTACTTC. As protein: CASGVSETQYF.

The chain carries TRBV5-6 and TRBJ2-4, with D unresolved. Per the germline V gene, CDR1 is SGHDT and CDR2 is YYEEEE. The CDR3 has 13 amino acids. The germline V and J ends were trimmed by 0 bases and 4 bases, with 5 bases remaining between them. This CDR3 reads CASSLAGKNIQYF. The CDR3 DNA is TGTGCCAGCAGCTTGGCCGGGAAAAACATTCAGTACTTC.

V and J are TRBV11-3 and TRBJ2-1; D unresolved. Germline lookup yields CDR1 SGHNT and CDR2 YENEEA. V gave up 1 base and J gave up 0 bases, with 10 bases separating them. The length of the CDR3 is 16 residues. The CDR3 coding sequence is TGTGCCAGCAGCTTAGTAATGTGGAGCTCCTACAATGAGCAGTTCTTC. This gives the protein CASSLVMWSSYNEQFF.